This is a list of T cell receptor beta chains from one sample in a study of cytomegalovirus exposure and HLA in healthy donors. This table comes from immunoSEQ multiplex PCR, and its TCRdb copy is limited to in-frame clones, with some not included. The sample includes 100,000 to 150,000 clones, approximately 78% of them seen just once. The sequenced sample was PBMCs. The origin of the receptors is a female donor in good health and CMV-seronegative. The CDR3 runs from the conserved cysteine through the conserved F or W. D genes are given only for firm matches. A row's size may be missing; if present it is once, few, many or a size class.

len,v_gene,d_gene,j_gene,abundance,CDR3aa,CDR3nt
17,TRBV5-6,TRBD2,TRBJ2-5,.,CASSRPGLARFQETQYF,TGTGCCAGCAGCCGACCGGGACTAGCGCGTTTTCAAGAGACCCAGTACTTC
15,TRBV18,.,TRBJ1-1,.,CASSPPWAVNTEAFF,TGTGCCAGCTCACCACCCTGGGCCGTTAACACTGAAGCTTTCTTT
14,TRBV28,TRBD1,TRBJ2-2,.,CATRTGPNTGELFF,TGTGCCACCAGGACAGGACCGAACACCGGGGAGCTGTTTTTT
16,TRBV5-1,.,TRBJ1-3,.,CASSVAGNESGNTIYF,TGCGCCAGCAGTGTGGCAGGGAATGAATCTGGAAACACCATATATTTT
14,TRBV9,.,TRBJ2-3,.,CASNRRAPTDTQYF,TGTGCCAGCAATCGGCGGGCGCCCACAGATACGCAGTATTTT
13,TRBV19,.,TRBJ1-2,.,CASSTSGNYGYTF,TGTGCCAGTAGTACGTCAGGGAACTATGGCTACACCTTC
12,TRBV28,.,TRBJ2-7,.,CASSFQNYEQYF,TGTGCCAGCAGTTTCCAAAACTACGAGCAGTACTTC
12,TRBV5-4,.,TRBJ2-3,few,CASSGRADTQYF,TGTGCCAGCAGCGGCAGGGCAGATACGCAGTATTTT
14,TRBV19,TRBD1,TRBJ1-5,.,CASDQGQLNQPQHF,TGTGCCAGCGACCAGGGACAGCTAAATCAGCCCCAGCATTTT
15,TRBV28,TRBD2,TRBJ2-2,.,CASSQGLARTGELFF,TGTGCCAGCAGCCAGGGACTAGCTCGCACCGGGGAGCTGTTTTTT
14,TRBV7-9,TRBD1,TRBJ1-1,.,CASRRDRGGTEAFF,TGTGCCAGTAGAAGGGACAGGGGGGGGACTGAAGCTTTCTTT
16,TRBV9,TRBD2,TRBJ2-5,.,CASSPTSGRTQETQYF,TGTGCCAGCAGCCCGACTAGCGGGAGGACCCAAGAGACCCAGTACTTC
14,TRBV5-1,TRBD2,TRBJ2-7,.,CASSLSGSNDEQYF,TGCGCCAGCAGCTTAAGCGGGAGTAACGACGAGCAGTACTTC
16,TRBV5-4,TRBD2,TRBJ2-7,few,CASSLGTSGTTYEQYF,TGTGCCAGCAGCTTGGGTACTAGCGGTACAACCTACGAGCAGTACTTC
13,TRBV5-4,.,TRBJ1-6,.,CASSFTVNSPLHF,TGTGCCAGCAGCTTTACAGTGAATTCACCCCTCCACTTT
15,TRBV18,.,TRBJ1-1,.,CASSPLAGVNTEAFF,TGTGCCAGCTCACCCCTGGCAGGGGTTAACACTGAAGCTTTCTTT
15,TRBV19,TRBD1,TRBJ1-5,.,CASSIATGGVQPQHF,TGTGCCAGTAGTATCGCAACAGGGGGTGTTCAGCCCCAGCATTTT
13,TRBV5-1,TRBD1,TRBJ1-2,.,CASSSGTGGGYTF,TGCGCCAGCAGCTCCGGGACAGGGGGTGGCTACACCTTC
15,TRBV2,TRBD2,TRBJ2-3,.,CASSPGLADADTQYF,TGTGCCAGCAGTCCCGGACTAGCAGACGCAGATACGCAGTATTTT
14,TRBV30,TRBD1,TRBJ1-2,.,CAWSVQGAVYGYTF,TGTGCCTGGAGCGTACAGGGGGCGGTCTATGGCTACACCTTC
16,TRBV11-2,.,TRBJ2-1,.,CASSTLQGKAYNEQFF,TGTGCCAGCAGCACCCTACAGGGAAAAGCCTACAATGAGCAGTTCTTC
18,TRBV27,TRBD2,TRBJ2-3,.,CASSLWNSGKILYHTQYF,TGTGCCAGCAGTTTATGGAATAGCGGGAAGATCCTATATCATACGCAGTATTTT
14,TRBV30,.,TRBJ2-7,.,CAWSVGLALYEQYF,TGTGCCTGGAGTGTAGGGCTAGCGCTCTACGAGCAGTACTTC
11,TRBV20-1,.,TRBJ2-7,.,CSASGGNEQYF,TGCAGTGCTAGTGGAGGGAACGAGCAGTACTTC
14,TRBV23-1,.,TRBJ1-1,.,CASSQSRQNTEAFF,TGCGCCAGCAGTCAATCGCGGCAGAACACTGAAGCTTTCTTT
15,TRBV5-6,.,TRBJ2-5,.,CASSLVRSGEETQYF,TGTGCCAGCAGCTTGGTAAGGTCCGGGGAAGAGACCCAGTACTTC
14,TRBV7-9,.,TRBJ2-7,few,CASSLVTGHDEQYF,TGTGCCAGCAGCTTAGTCACCGGACACGACGAGCAGTACTTC
14,TRBV4-1,TRBD1,TRBJ1-6,.,CASSQGTGSSPLHF,TGCGCCAGCAGCCAAGGGACAGGCTCTTCACCCCTCCACTTT
16,TRBV6-6,.,TRBJ1-1,once,CASSYSVLTGNTEAFF,TGTGCCAGCAGTTACTCGGTTTTAACGGGGAACACTGAAGCTTTCTTT
19,TRBV6-4,TRBD2,TRBJ2-1,.,CASSASILAVKRGYNEQFF,TGTGCCAGCAGTGCCTCGATTCTAGCGGTTAAAAGAGGCTACAATGAGCAGTTCTTC
15,TRBV25-1,.,TRBJ1-4,.,CASSGRQPSNEKLFF,TGTGCCAGCAGTGGGAGACAGCCTAGTAATGAAAAACTGTTTTTT
17,TRBV18,TRBD2,TRBJ2-1,.,CASSPGSGRAHYNEQFF,TGTGCCAGCTCACCAGGGAGCGGGAGGGCCCACTACAATGAGCAGTTCTTC
13,TRBV7-9,TRBD2,TRBJ2-5,.,CASSFGGQETQYF,TGTGCCAGCAGCTTCGGGGGGCAAGAGACCCAGTACTTC
17,TRBV5-1,TRBD2,TRBJ2-3,.,CASSLESSGIRTDTQYF,TGCGCCAGCAGCTTGGAGTCTAGCGGGATTAGGACAGATACGCAGTATTTT
15,TRBV7-9,TRBD2,TRBJ2-2,.,CASSPKGTNGGELFF,TGTGCCAGCAGCCCCAAGGGGACTAACGGCGGGGAGCTGTTTTTT
16,TRBV2,.,TRBJ2-1,.,CASSEALAWSYNEQFF,TGTGCCAGCTCCGAAGCCTTAGCGTGGTCCTACAATGAGCAGTTCTTC
14,TRBV19,TRBD1,TRBJ2-7,.,CASSDAGTGYEQYF,TGTGCCAGTAGTGACGCCGGGACAGGGTACGAGCAGTACTTC
13,TRBV28,.,TRBJ2-1,once,CASRRIQYNEQFF,TGTGCCAGCAGGCGGATACAATACAATGAGCAGTTCTTC
18,TRBV5-4,TRBD2,TRBJ2-1,.,CASSLALTSGSSYNEQFF,TGTGCCAGCAGCTTAGCCCTGACTAGCGGGAGCTCCTACAATGAGCAGTTCTTC
13,TRBV6-5,.,TRBJ1-5,.,CASSYSMNQPQHF,TGTGCCAGCAGTTACTCCATGAATCAGCCCCAGCATTTT
13,TRBV19,.,TRBJ2-3,.,CASSSQGVDTQYF,TGTGCCAGTAGTTCTCAGGGCGTAGATACGCAGTATTTT
15,TRBV10-3,.,TRBJ2-2,.,CAISESTSNTGELFF,TGTGCCATCAGTGAATCGACATCGAACACCGGGGAGCTGTTTTTT
16,TRBV28,.,TRBJ2-2,.,CASSAAGTPTPGELFF,TGTGCCAGCAGTGCTGCCGGGACACCAACGCCCGGGGAGCTGTTTTTT
17,TRBV7-2,TRBD1,TRBJ1-2,.,CASSLGGQGPYDYGYTF,TGTGCCAGCAGCTTAGGGGGACAGGGCCCTTACGACTATGGCTACACCTTC
13,TRBV10-3,TRBD1,TRBJ1-2,.,CAITPGQGYGYTF,TGTGCCATCACCCCGGGACAGGGTTATGGCTACACCTTC
16,TRBV7-2,TRBD2,TRBJ2-7,.,CASSLTSGSGGGEQYF,TGTGCCAGCAGCTTGACTAGCGGGAGTGGGGGAGGCGAGCAGTACTTC
12,TRBV6-6,.,TRBJ1-2,.,CASTPDGGGYTF,TGTGCCAGCACCCCGGACGGGGGTGGCTACACCTTC
13,TRBV5-4,.,TRBJ2-1,few,CASSSTGQFLQFF,TGTGCCAGCAGCTCGACGGGACAATTCCTGCAGTTCTTC
14,TRBV6-5,.,TRBJ2-1,.,CASSRGQVYNEQFF,TGTGCCAGCAGCCGCGGGCAAGTCTACAATGAGCAGTTCTTC